A single sample gave rise to the 28 T cell receptor beta chains below, sequenced in a study of blood T cell repertoires in COVID-19. TCRdb's copy holds only in-frame clones and misses some; the assay was immunoSEQ multiplex PCR. There are around 100,000 clones in the sample; around nine tenths occur only once, and 8% to 9% lies in the top ten. Sequencing was performed on peripheral blood. These receptors all come from an older woman who had recovered from COVID-19.

This chain links TRBV30 with TRBJ2-5; possibly TRBD2 for D (5 bases). V gave up 0 bases and J gave up 5 bases, with 16 bases separating them. In germline, CDR1 is GTSNPN, CDR2 SVGIG (reference sequence). This CDR3 spans 15 amino acids. CDR3 sequence reads: CAWSVGVGRGETQYF. In nucleotides, the CDR3 is TGTGCCTGGAGTGTGGGTGTTGGACGAGGGGAGACCCAGTACTTC.

Written as DNA, the CDR3 is TGTGCCAGCAGTCCCCTCGGTTACAATGAGCAGTTCTTC. It encodes CASSPLGYNEQFF. The chain recombines TRBV6-5 with TRBJ2-1; D gene uncertain. Trimming shortened V by 5 bases and J by 4 bases, and 9 bases separated the two germline ends. Germline-derived CDR1 and CDR2 are MNHEY and SVGAGI. The CDR3 length is 13 residues.

V usage is TRBV19 and J usage is TRBJ2-7, with D maybe TRBD1 (5 bases). The V gene lost 2 bases and the J gene lost 4 bases, with 15 bases spanning the gap. The CDR3 length is 15 residues. CDR1 LNHDA and CDR2 SQIVND come from the germline V gene (reference sequence). The CDR3 DNA follows: TGTGCCAGTAGTATAAAAGGGCAGGGTGATTACGAGCAGTACTTC. Its translation is CASSIKGQGDYEQYF.

This chain links TRBV5-4 with TRBJ1-1, with 10 bases fitting TRBD1. The CDR3 has 16 residues. Germline V CDR1 and CDR2: SGHNT, YYREEE (reference sequence). V was pared by 0 bases and J by 2 bases, with 4 bases of the junction left unmatched. CDR3 loop: CASSLGGQGLNTEAFF. Written as DNA, the CDR3 is TGTGCCAGCAGCTTGGGGGGACAGGGGCTAAACACTGAAGCTTTCTTT.

The genes are TRBV7-2 and TRBJ2-2, with 9 bases matching TRBD1. Germline CDR1 is SGHTA and CDR2 is FQGNSA. Unmatched junction bases numbered 8, after V lost 5 bases and J lost 7 bases. CDR3 length: 15 amino acids. The CDR3 DNA is TGTGCCAGCAGCCCTTGGACAGGGGCGGGCGGGGAGCTGTTTTTT. This codes for CASSPWTGAGGELFF.

This clone was observed once. The V gene is TRBV6-5, the J gene TRBJ1-5, with D unclear. Germline V gene lookup returns CDR1 MNHEY and CDR2 SVGAGI. Trimming cost V 0 bases and J 0 bases, with 3 bases left between them. CDR3 length equals 14 residues. CDR3: CASSYSLSNQPQHF. DNA for the CDR3: TGTGCCAGCAGTTACTCCCTTAGCAATCAGCCCCAGCATTTT.

This sequence joins TRBV7-2 and TRBJ1-2, with no clear D. The V end lost 1 base, the J end lost 8 bases, and 5 bases lay between the germline ends. The germline V gene encodes CDR1 SGHTA and CDR2 FQGNSA. The CDR3 has 11 amino acids. The CDR3 DNA reads TGTGCCAGCAGCTTAGTGGGCGGCTACACCTTC. Protein product: CASSLVGGYTF.

J is TRBJ2-7 and V is TRBV18; the D gene is possibly TRBD2 (6 bases). There are 13 residues in the CDR3. The germline V and J ends were trimmed by 3 bases and 5 bases, with 11 bases remaining between them. CDR1 and CDR2 from the germline V gene are KGHSH and LQKENI. The CDR3 is CASSPSAGNEQYF. The DNA of the CDR3 is TGTGCCAGCTCACCTTCCGCGGGGAACGAGCAGTACTTC.

The gene calls are TRBV15 and TRBJ1-3; 7 bases fit TRBD1. The germline CDR1 and CDR2 sequences are LNHNV and YYDKDF (reference sequence). The length of the CDR3 is 14 residues. After removal of 4 bases from V and 2 bases from J, the junction contained 2 bases not matched to a gene. The CDR3 loop reads CATSTGTAGNTIYF. CDR3 sequence (DNA): TGTGCCACCAGCACAGGGACAGCTGGAAACACCATATATTTT. The whole variable domain, remainder taken from reference TRBV15 and TRBJ1-3, is DAMVIQNPRYQVTQFGKPVTLSCSQTLNHNVMYWYQQKSSQAPKLLFHYYDKDFNNEADTPDNFQSRRPNTSFCFLDIRSPGLGDTAMYLCATSTGTAGNTIYFGEGSWLTVV.

This sequence joins TRBV4-3 and TRBJ2-4; 8 nucleotides agree with TRBD1. Per the germline V gene, CDR1 is LGHNA and CDR2 is YSLEER. V lost 0 bases and J lost 8; bases outside the gene matches: 15. The CDR3 contains 18 residues. CDR3 sequence reads: CASSQDIPRGQGADIQYF. As DNA, the CDR3 is TGCGCCAGCAGCCAAGATATCCCGCGAGGGCAGGGGGCGGACATTCAGTACTTC.

CDR3 in amino acids: CASTFSWATGVAYNEQFF. The CDR3 nucleotides read TGTGCCAGCACCTTCTCCTGGGCCACAGGGGTCGCATACAATGAGCAGTTCTTC. This chain uses TRBV28 with TRBJ2-1, with TRBD1 identical over 7 bases. CDR3 length equals 18 residues. V shed 7 bases, J shed 4 bases, and the junction held 19 bases outside the gene matches. The germline gives CDR1 MDHEN, CDR2 SYDVKM.

This clone has a single count. This chain connects TRBV5-1 to TRBJ2-7, with 10 bases fitting TRBD1. This CDR3 region has 15 residues. The junction had 4 bases not matched to a gene; V was cut back by 0 bases and J by 4 bases. The germline V gene encodes CDR1 SGHRS and CDR2 YFSETQ. CDR3 DNA: TGCGCCAGCAGCTTGGCCCGGGGACAGGGGTACGAGCAGTACTTC. Translation: CASSLARGQGYEQYF.

The CDR3 reads CASSQGGVSGANVLTF. CDR3 DNA: TGTGCCAGCAGCCAAGGGGGAGTTTCTGGGGCCAACGTCCTGACTTTC. The V gene is TRBV14, the J gene TRBJ2-6, with D possibly being TRBD2 (5 bases). Trimming removed 1 base at V and 1 base at J, with 8 bases between. Germline CDR1 is SGHDN and CDR2 is FVKESK. This CDR3 is built from 16 residues. The full variable domain, with the rest looked up from reference TRBV14 and TRBJ2-6, is EAGVTQFPSHSVIEKGQTVTLRCDPISGHDNLYWYRRVMGKEIKFLLHFVKESKQDESGMPNNRFLAERTGGTYSTLKVQPAELEDSGVYFCASSQGGVSGANVLTFGAGSRLTVL.

The chain couples TRBV13 to TRBJ2-1, with TRBD1 as a possible D gene (5 bases). The germline V gene has CDR1 PRHDT and CDR2 FYEKMQ (reference sequence). The CDR3 totals 13 residues. V shed 0 bases and J shed 7 bases, with 7 bases lying between them. The CDR3 sequence: CASSLGGVNEQFF. The CDR3 DNA sequence: TGTGCCAGCAGCTTAGGAGGGGTAAATGAGCAGTTCTTC.

This rearrangement joins TRBV10-3 to TRBJ2-7; possible D gene TRBD1, 5 bases. The CDR3 consists of 13 residues. The V and J ends lost 6 bases and 2 bases respectively, with 11 bases between them. Germline assignment: CDR1 ENHRY and CDR2 SYGVKD. For the CDR3, the DNA is TGTGCCATCAGAGAACAGGAAGCCTACGAGCAGTACTTC. It is translated as CAIREQEAYEQYF.

In regard to this clone: This sample also contains other DNA sequences that code for the same CDR3. The rearrangement joins TRBV5-4 to TRBJ1-6; no firm D call. The V gene lost 0 bases and the J gene lost 9 bases, with 4 bases spanning the gap. Germline lookup yields CDR1 SGHNT and CDR2 YYREEE (reference sequence). This CDR3 contains 12 residues. The CDR3 DNA reads as TGTGCCAGCAGCTTGGACTCTTCACCCCTCCACTTT. This codes for CASSLDSSPLHF.

The chain couples TRBV7-2 to TRBJ2-2; 7 bases map to TRBD1. J gave up 6 bases and V 1 base, and 5 bases lay outside the gene matches. The CDR3 runs to 15 residues. CDR1 and CDR2 from the germline V gene are SGHTA and FQGNSA. CDR3 DNA: TGTGCCAGCAGCTTAGTGACAGGGTGGGCCGGGGAGCTGTTTTTT. Protein: CASSLVTGWAGELFF.

The J gene is TRBJ1-2, the V gene TRBV28; no clear D. From germline, CDR1 is MDHEN and CDR2 SYDVKM. Trimming removed 10 bases from V and 5 bases from J, with 14 bases in between. The CDR3 length is 12 residues. CDR3 sequence reads: CATSSPQYGYTF. Here the CDR3 DNA reads TGTGCCACCTCCTCCCCACAGTATGGCTACACCTTC.

The V gene is TRBV4-2, the J gene TRBJ2-5; 7 bases match TRBD2. Germline trimming cut 0 bases from V and 5 bases from J; bases unmatched to any gene: 3. Germline CDR1 and CDR2: LGHNA and YNFKEQ. This CDR3 has 14 residues. The chain's CDR3 is CASSQDSGDETQYF. CDR3 bases: TGTGCCAGCAGCCAAGACAGCGGGGATGAGACCCAGTACTTC.

The chain's CDR3 is CSAGQGWSTGELFF. CDR3 coding DNA: TGCAGCGCCGGACAGGGATGGTCCACCGGGGAGCTGTTTTTT. The V and J genes are TRBV29-1 and TRBJ2-2; 8 bases are a match to TRBD1. The CDR3 runs to 14 residues. Per the germline V gene, CDR1 is SQVTM and CDR2 is ANQGSEA. V was clipped by 7 bases and J by 4 bases; unmatched bases: 8.

This rearrangement joins TRBV19 to TRBJ1-6; 7 nucleotides agree with TRBD1. The CDR3 totals 15 residues. Unmatched junction bases numbered 9, after V lost 5 bases and J lost 8 bases. The germline V gene encodes CDR1 LNHDA and CDR2 SQIVND (reference sequence). The CDR3 spells CASSPGQARHSPLHF. The CDR3 bases are TGTGCCAGTAGTCCTGGACAGGCGAGACATTCACCCCTCCACTTT.

This chain uses TRBV7-2 with TRBJ2-7; 7 nucleotides match TRBD1. With 1 base clipped from V and 4 bases from J, the junction kept 7 bases outside the gene matches. CDR1 and CDR2 from the germline V gene are SGHTA and FQGNSA. The CDR3 runs to 15 residues. The CDR3 sequence is CASSLGPGQLYEQYF. In DNA form, the CDR3 reads TGTGCCAGCAGCTTAGGCCCGGGACAGCTGTACGAGCAGTACTTC.

This chain uses TRBV28 with TRBJ2-7; a possible D gene is TRBD1 (5 bases). The germline V gene encodes CDR1 MDHEN and CDR2 SYDVKM. V lost 8 bases and J 2 bases, leaving 13 bases between the germline ends. The CDR3 totals 13 residues. CDR3 in DNA: TGTGCCAGCCACACAGGCAATACCTACGAGCAGTACTTC. This gives the protein CASHTGNTYEQYF.

The V and J genes are TRBV6-2 or TRBV6-3 and TRBJ2-1; D is unclear. Germline V gene lookup returns CDR1 MNHEY and CDR2 SVGEGT. V was cut by 4 bases and J by 4 bases, with 11 bases left in between. The CDR3 loop spans 14 amino acids. CDR3 coding DNA: TGTGCCAGCAGTTCTGAGTCCATATACAATGAGCAGTTCTTC. It codes for CASSSESIYNEQFF.

This sequence joins TRBV6-5 and TRBJ2-2; TRBD2 aligns across 7 bases. The CDR3 extends over 15 amino acids. The J segment lost 6 bases and the V segment lost 7 bases, leaving 11 bases of the junction unmatched. CDR1 and CDR2 from the germline V gene are MNHEY and SVGAGI. The CDR3 spells CASTRAGWRAGELFF. The CDR3 DNA follows: TGTGCCAGCACCCGAGCGGGATGGAGAGCCGGGGAGCTGTTTTTT.

V gene TRBV28 combines with J gene TRBJ1-5, with unresolved D. Germline V gene data show CDR1 as MDHEN and CDR2 as SYDVKM. The CDR3 extends over 14 amino acids. The V end lost 6 bases, the J end lost 0 bases, and 9 bases lay between the germline ends. The DNA of the CDR3 is TGTGCCAGCAGGTACATTCTTAGCAATCAGCCCCAGCATTTT. This codes for CASRYILSNQPQHF.

The chain has TRBV10-3 and TRBJ2-7; 8 bases agree with TRBD1. Germline V lookup: CDR1 ENHRY, CDR2 SYGVKD. Germline trimming cut 4 bases from V and 3 bases from J; bases unmatched to any gene: 8. There are 15 residues in the CDR3. CDR3 DNA sequence: TGTGCCATCAGTGGTGGCGGACAGGGCTTCTACGAGCAGTACTTC. Its protein product is CAISGGGQGFYEQYF.

V is TRBV6-5 and J is TRBJ1-1; D not certain. The V end lost 0 bases, the J end lost 4 bases, and 12 bases lay between the germline ends. The germline V gene encodes CDR1 MNHEY and CDR2 SVGAGI. CDR3 length: 15 amino acids. The CDR3 DNA reads TGTGCCAGCAGTTACTCGGGCAGCCTGGCCACTGAAGCTTTCTTT. Amino acid sequence: CASSYSGSLATEAFF.